Many counts were recorded for the clone carrying this T cell receptor beta chain. Absent ophthalmopathy progression within 18 months defined stable Graves' hyperthyroidism. The entry originates in a study of T cells in Graves' hyperthyroidism and ophthalmopathy. Using RNA transcripts as the source, TCR beta CDR3 regions were amplified. The HTBI primer set served for first-round RT-PCR of the TCR CDR3. TCRdb reprocessed the multiplex PCR reads via MiXCR and lists one record per CDR3 protein. The data show roughly 630,000 distinct CDR3 sequences, 15% to 19% seen once. This TCR derives from a woman in her twenties or thirties with Graves' hyperthyroidism. What was sequenced was blood.

For the CDR3, the DNA is TGCGCCAGCAGCCAATCCCCCCTAGGACTAGGTGGAAATACGCAGTATTTT. As protein: CASSQSPLGLGGNTQYF. The chain is built from TRBV4-3 and TRBJ2-3; 7 bases are a match to TRBD2. The V gene end was trimmed by 2 bases and the J gene end by 7 bases; junction bases not matched to a gene: 15. The CDR3 totals 17 residues. Per germline, CDR1 LGHNA and CDR2 YSLEER.